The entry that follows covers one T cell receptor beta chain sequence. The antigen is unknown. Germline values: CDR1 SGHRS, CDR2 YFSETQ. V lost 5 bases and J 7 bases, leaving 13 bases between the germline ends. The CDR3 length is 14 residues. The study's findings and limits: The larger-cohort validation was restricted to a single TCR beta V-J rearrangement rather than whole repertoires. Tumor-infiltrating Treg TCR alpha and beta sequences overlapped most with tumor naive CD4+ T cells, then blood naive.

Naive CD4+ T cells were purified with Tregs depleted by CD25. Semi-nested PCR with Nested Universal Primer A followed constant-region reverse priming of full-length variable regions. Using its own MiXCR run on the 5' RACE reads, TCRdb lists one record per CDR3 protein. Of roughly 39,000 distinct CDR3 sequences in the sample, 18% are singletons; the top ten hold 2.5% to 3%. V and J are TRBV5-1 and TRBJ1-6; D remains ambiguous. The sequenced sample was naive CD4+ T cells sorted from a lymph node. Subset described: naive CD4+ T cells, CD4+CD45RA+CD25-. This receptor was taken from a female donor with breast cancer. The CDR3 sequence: CASSRLDGNSPLHF. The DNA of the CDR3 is TGCGCCAGCAGTCGGCTCGACGGGAATTCACCCCTCCACTTT.